Each of the 25 T cell receptor beta chains below was sequenced from the same sample in a study of blood T cell repertoires in COVID-19. The protocol was immunoSEQ multiplex PCR, while the TCRdb copy is restricted to in-frame clones and leaves out a portion. The data show 55,000 to 75,000 clones, approximately 86% seen once. Sequenced input: peripheral blood. These TCRs come from a human donor with active COVID-19. The donor label of this sample is uncertain.

The V and J genes are TRBV6-4 and TRBJ2-1; TRBD2 matches 12 bases. Germline V gene lookup returns CDR1 MRHNA and CDR2 SNTAGT. The CDR3 extends over 17 amino acids. Trimming cost V 8 bases and J 8 bases; bases outside gene matches: 16. The CDR3 DNA reads TGTGCCAGCCAAGACAGGGAGCTAGCGGGGGGGCCTGATGAGCAGTTCTTC. Translating it yields CASQDRELAGGPDEQFF.

This chain connects TRBV18 to TRBJ2-7, with D perhaps matching TRBD1 (6 bases). The V end lost 3 bases, the J end lost 0 bases, and 9 bases lay between the germline ends. The CDR3 covers 14 residues. Germline CDR1 and CDR2: KGHSH and LQKENI. DNA of the CDR3: TGTGCCAGCTCACCCCTACAGGGCTCCTACGAGCAGTACTTC. Protein sequence: CASSPLQGSYEQYF.

CDR3 nucleotide sequence: TGTGCCAGCAGCTTGGGAACAGGGGGCTACGAGCAGTACTTC. It translates to CASSLGTGGYEQYF. The V and J genes are TRBV5-6 and TRBJ2-7; 8 bases map to TRBD1. V shed 0 bases and J 3 bases; nucleotides not matched to a gene: 2. The germline CDR1 and CDR2 sequences are SGHDT and YYEEEE. The CDR3 spans 14 residues.

CDR3 region: CASSLVTGYQPQHF. In nucleotides, the CDR3 is TGTGCCAGCAGTTTGGTTACAGGGTACCAGCCCCAGCATTTT. The chain employs TRBV28 and TRBJ1-5, with a possible D match to TRBD1 (6 bases). Trimming pared 3 bases from V and 7 bases from J, leaving 13 bases between. The CDR3 consists of 14 residues. Germline V CDR1 and CDR2: MDHEN, SYDVKM.

The rearrangement uses TRBV12-5 and TRBJ2-1; D unclear. The CDR3 runs to 17 residues. Trimming removed 7 bases at V and 0 bases at J, with 19 bases between. Germline CDR1 reads LGHNT; CDR2 reads FRNRAP. CDR3 sequence reads: CASAPSLVQDSYNEQFF. The CDR3 nucleotides are TGTGCTAGTGCCCCCTCCCTCGTGCAGGACTCCTACAATGAGCAGTTCTTC.

The chain recombines TRBV5-4 with TRBJ2-1, with TRBD2 matching 7 bases. Per the germline V gene, CDR1 is SGHNT and CDR2 is YYREEE (reference sequence). V gave up 2 bases and J gave up 5 bases; unmatched junction bases: 4. The CDR3 consists of 14 residues. The chain's CDR3 is CASSFPLADNEQFF. CDR3 nucleotide sequence: TGTGCCAGCAGCTTCCCTCTAGCGGACAATGAGCAGTTCTTC.

The chain joins TRBV28 to TRBJ2-2; 9 bases line up with TRBD1. The length of the CDR3 is 15 residues. The V segment lost 6 bases and the J segment 4 bases; nucleotides outside the gene matches: 6. CDR1 is MDHEN and CDR2 is SYDVKM in the germline V gene. The chain's CDR3 is CASRPPGQGTGELFF. The CDR3 region has the DNA TGTGCCAGCAGACCCCCGGGACAGGGCACCGGGGAGCTGTTTTTT.

The chain has TRBV10-3 and TRBJ2-3; 7 bases fit TRBD1. V lost 7 bases, J lost 3 bases, and 7 bases stayed unmatched. The CDR3 has 14 amino acids. Germline V gives CDR1 ENHRY, CDR2 SYGVKD. CDR3 region: CAIMTGQSTDTQYF. CDR3 in DNA: TGTGCCATCATGACGGGACAGTCAACAGATACGCAGTATTTT.

The genes are TRBV2 and TRBJ2-1; a weak D match, TRBD2 (5 bases). This CDR3 is built from 15 residues. The germline gives CDR1 SNHLY, CDR2 FYNNEI. The V end lost 6 bases, the J end lost 8 bases, and 20 bases lay between the germline ends. Here the CDR3 reads CASRQSGRSVDEQFF. CDR3 bases: TGTGCCAGCAGACAGAGCGGAAGGAGCGTCGATGAGCAGTTCTTC.

This clone occurred once. The genes are TRBV13 and TRBJ2-3; D is ambiguous. The CDR3 extends over 15 amino acids. Trimming pared 6 bases from V and 5 bases from J, leaving 18 bases between. In germline, CDR1 is PRHDT, CDR2 FYEKMQ (reference sequence). Here the CDR3 reads CASSLGSRNKDTQYF. The CDR3 nucleotides are TGTGCCAGCAGTTTGGGCTCCCGGAATAAAGATACGCAGTATTTT.

The chain uses TRBV4-1 and TRBJ2-7; the D gene is possibly TRBD2 (5 bases). The CDR3 runs 15 residues. Germline V CDR1 and CDR2: MGHRA, YSYEKL. The V gene lost 0 bases and the J gene lost 3 bases, with 12 bases spanning the gap. CDR3 residues: CASSQEIAPIYEQYF. The DNA for the CDR3 is TGCGCCAGCAGCCAAGAAATAGCGCCAATCTACGAGCAGTACTTC.

This chain joins TRBV23-1 and TRBJ2-5, with D perhaps matching TRBD2 (6 bases). TRBV23-1 is given ORF status, its function remaining uncertain. This CDR3 spans 15 amino acids. The V and J ends lost 0 bases and 3 bases respectively, with 11 bases between them. CDR3 coding DNA: TGCGCCAGCAGTCAATCTCTTCCGGGGGAAGAGACCCAGTACTTC. Amino acid sequence: CASSQSLPGEETQYF.

This chain connects TRBV6-1 to TRBJ2-1; TRBD2 matches 8 bases. V shed 4 bases, J shed 0 bases, and the junction held 17 bases outside the gene matches. CDR1 MNHNS and CDR2 SASEGT come from the germline V gene. The CDR3 is made up of 20 amino acids. The CDR3, as DNA: TGTGCCAGCAGTGGGAGCGGGGGCCTTTTCTTTTTTAGCTCCTACAATGAGCAGTTCTTC. As protein: CASSGSGGLFFFSSYNEQFF.

CDR3: CASSAGLADYNEQFF. Here the CDR3 DNA reads TGTGCCAGCAGTGCGGGACTAGCGGATTACAATGAGCAGTTCTTC. This sequence joins TRBV2 and TRBJ2-1; TRBD2 matches 11 bases. The CDR3 runs to 15 residues. Germline CDR1 SNHLY, CDR2 FYNNEI. The ends lost 4 bases at V and 4 bases at J; junction bases unmatched: 3.

The chain employs TRBV7-9 and TRBJ2-1, with 8 bases aligning to TRBD2. The CDR3 is 14 amino acids. From germline, CDR1 is SEHNR and CDR2 FQNEAQ (reference sequence). With 0 bases clipped from V and 14 bases from J, the junction kept 9 bases outside the gene matches. CDR3 DNA: TGTGCCAGCAGCTTAGCGGGGACTAGTTGGAATAAGTTCTTC. Encoded protein: CASSLAGTSWNKFF.

The rearrangement links TRBV19 to TRBJ2-1; 7 bases line up with TRBD1. V was clipped by 10 bases and J by 3 bases; unmatched bases: 9. The length of the CDR3 is 14 residues. Germline CDR1 LNHDA, CDR2 SQIVND (reference sequence). The CDR3 loop reads CATTGNRGYNEQFF. The CDR3 DNA sequence: TGTGCCACAACAGGGAACAGGGGCTACAATGAGCAGTTCTTC.

The chain couples TRBV11-2 to TRBJ2-7; 11 bases agree with TRBD2. From germline, CDR1 is SGHAT and CDR2 FQNNGV. The V segment lost 3 bases and the J segment 9 bases; nucleotides outside the gene matches: 13. This CDR3 has 16 residues. CDR3 protein: CASSFSPTSGTFVQYF. The CDR3 region has the DNA TGTGCCAGCAGCTTTTCTCCGACTAGCGGGACGTTTGTGCAGTACTTC.

The chain employs TRBV19 and TRBJ1-2; no firm D call. The V gene lost 5 bases and the J gene lost 8 bases, with 21 bases spanning the gap. The germline CDR1 and CDR2 sequences are LNHDA and SQIVND (reference sequence). The CDR3 consists of 15 residues. The CDR3 spells CASSPRSGGREGYTF. In nucleotides, the CDR3 is TGTGCCAGTAGTCCCCGTTCAGGAGGTCGGGAAGGCTACACCTTC.

V gene TRBV11-2 combines with J gene TRBJ2-3, with 8 bases fitting TRBD1. J was trimmed by 8 bases and V by 7 bases; bases with no gene match: 8. CDR1 SGHAT and CDR2 FQNNGV come from the germline V gene. This CDR3 has 13 residues. DNA for the CDR3: TGTGCCAGCACTAATCAGGGGGCAGGTACGCAGTATTTT. It specifies CASTNQGAGTQYF.

The chain recombines TRBV5-1 with TRBJ2-3, with 8 bases that match TRBD1. V was clipped by 6 bases and J by 3 bases; unmatched bases: 3. Germline V gene lookup returns CDR1 SGHRS and CDR2 YFSETQ. The CDR3 length is 13 residues. The DNA of the CDR3 is TGCGCCAGCAACCGACAGGGGACAGATACGCAGTATTTT. This translates into CASNRQGTDTQYF.

This sequence joins TRBV5-1 and TRBJ1-4; no firm D call. The CDR3 contains 16 residues. Trimming pared 1 base from V and 0 bases from J, leaving 10 bases between. Germline V gene data show CDR1 as SGHRS and CDR2 as YFSETQ. CDR3 residues: CASSLHRTTTNEKLFF. In DNA form, the CDR3 reads TGCGCCAGCAGCTTGCACAGAACCACAACTAATGAAAAACTGTTTTTT.

The chain links TRBV5-1 to TRBJ2-1; D is perhaps TRBD2 (6 bases). The V and J ends lost 6 bases and 4 bases respectively, with 14 bases between them. The CDR3 loop spans 14 amino acids. CDR1 is SGHRS and CDR2 is YFSETQ in the germline V gene. CDR3 amino acids: CASIPLGGYNEQFF. The CDR3 DNA reads as TGCGCCAGCATCCCCCTCGGAGGGTACAATGAGCAGTTCTTC.

This clone was observed a single time. This sequence joins TRBV5-1 and TRBJ2-5; D call uncertain. Trimming removed 0 bases from V and 5 bases from J, with 8 bases in between. CDR3 length: 13 residues. Germline CDR1 is SGHRS and CDR2 is YFSETQ. DNA of the CDR3: TGCGCCAGCAGCTTGGTTTTCGGTGAGACCCAGTACTTC. Its protein product is CASSLVFGETQYF.

The chain carries TRBV11-2 and TRBJ1-5; D unclear. Germline lookup yields CDR1 SGHAT and CDR2 FQNNGV. The CDR3 is made up of 15 amino acids. Trimming removed 5 bases from V and 0 bases from J, with 11 bases in between. CDR3 loop: CASSRDGSSNQPQHF. In DNA, the CDR3 is TGTGCCAGCAGCCGAGACGGGTCTAGCAATCAGCCCCAGCATTTT.

The chain carries TRBV7-3 and TRBJ1-4; TRBD1 is a possible D gene (6 bases). The length of the CDR3 is 15 residues. CDR1 and CDR2 from the germline V gene are SGHTA and FQGTGA. V lost 5 bases, J lost 7 bases, and 17 bases lay in between. CDR3 in amino acids: CASSPSGGQGEKLFF. CDR3 nucleotides: TGTGCCAGCAGCCCCTCCGGGGGGCAAGGTGAAAAACTGTTTTTT.